Only one count was recorded for the clone carrying this T cell receptor (beta chain). These data are taken from a study of shared clonotypes between healthy human individuals. The CDR3 spans 13 residues. V lost 8 bases to trimming and J lost 1 base; unmatched junction nucleotides: 2. Germline CDR1 reads LNHDA; CDR2 reads SQIVND (reference sequence). An assay was performed, and its level was deep. The quantity of DNA used in unsorted PBMC replicate PCRs was approximately 300 ng, corresponding to some 29,000 T cell genomes. TCRdb's copy holds only in-frame clones and misses some; the assay was immunoSEQ multiplex PCR. The profile covers roughly 490,000 clones, with 76% appearing a single time and 10% to 15% taken by the ten largest. Caucasian adults residing in Nashville, Tennessee made up all the donors. Unsorted samples, those not sorted, used some 90 million PBMCs for genomic DNA.

The chain is built from TRBV19 and TRBJ1-5; 7 nucleotides line up with TRBD1. The clonotype originates from a woman between 40 and 55 years old in good health. Some clones in this sample may be carry-over from other donors' samples. The specimen sequenced was PBMCs. The CDR3 nucleotides read TGTGCCAGTGGGGGACAGAGCAATCAGCCCCAGCATTTT. The encoded protein is CASGGQSNQPQHF.